The clone carrying this TCR beta chain has only one observation. In the authors' methods: Nucleated cell counts were estimated from reference gene primer amplification. The protocol was immunoSEQ multiplex PCR, while the TCRdb copy is restricted to in-frame clones and leaves out a portion. V and J calls and clone size are as listed in that table; D and trimming were resolved from the DNA. The sample yields 90,000 or so clones, approximately 88% seen once. The sample originates from a study of blood T cell repertoires in COVID-19. The overall study: From T cells, B-cell-depleted T cells, or PBMCs came the material, which was cDNA or gDNA.

CDR1 is LGHDT and CDR2 is YNNKEL in the germline V gene (reference sequence). Trimming removed 4 bases from V and 5 bases from J, with 18 bases in between. CDR3 length: 16 residues. The sample comprised peripheral blood. This receptor was taken from a man at least 80 years old with acute or convalescent COVID-19. V usage is TRBV3-1 (or the pseudogene TRBV3-2) and J usage is TRBJ2-1; D is perhaps TRBD2 (6 bases). DNA for the CDR3: TGTGCCAGCAGCCGCGGGGCCCTCGTTAGACACAATGAGCAGTTCTTC. It codes for CASSRGALVRHNEQFF.